These T cell receptor beta chains were read from a single sample in a study of T cells in Graves' hyperthyroidism and ophthalmopathy. TCRdb re-analysed the multiplex PCR reads in MiXCR, keeping a single row per CDR3 protein. This table holds nearly 600,000 distinct CDR3 sequences, over 11% found once. Sequencing used blood. All receptors derive from a woman aged 25 to 39 with Graves' hyperthyroidism that later progressed to Graves' ophthalmopathy. Each CDR3 is given with its conserved first and last residue. Fields, in order: V gene, J gene, clone size, CDR3 length, D gene, CDR3 DNA, CDR3 protein. D genes are given only for firm matches. Only part of the rows carry a size: once, few, many, or a class if the clone is expanded.

TRBV19	TRBJ2-6	few	15	NA	TGTGCCAGCTCCACAGGGAATCCTGGGGCCAACGTCCTGACTTTC	CASSTGNPGANVLTF
TRBV10-3	TRBJ2-3	many	17	NA	TGTGCCATCAGTGAGTCGAGGGGGGAGACCAGCACAGATACGCAGTATTTT	CAISESRGETSTDTQYF
TRBV4-3	TRBJ2-7	many	14	NA	TGCGCCAGCAGCCAATCGCGGGTGACGAACGAGCAGTACTTC	CASSQSRVTNEQYF
TRBV20-1	TRBJ2-7	many	13	TRBD1	TGCAGTGCTGGGAAACAGGGGGCTTACGAGCAGTACTTC	CSAGKQGAYEQYF
TRBV19	TRBJ2-1	few	17	NA	TGTGCCAGTAGTATCTCGTCCACTGTCAGCTCCTACAATGAGCAGTTCTTC	CASSISSTVSSYNEQFF
TRBV6-1	TRBJ2-2	few	16	TRBD2	TGTGCCAGCAGTTCCCGACCCGGGACTAGATCCGGGGAGCTGTTTTTT	CASSSRPGTRSGELFF
TRBV5-6	TRBJ2-1	many	15	NA	TGTGCCAGCAGCGCGGAAGCAGACGGTTACAATGAGCAGTTCTTC	CASSAEADGYNEQFF
TRBV3-1	TRBJ2-1	many	14	TRBD2	TGTGCCAGCAGCGGGACTAGCGGGAGGGTTGAGCAGTTCTTC	CASSGTSGRVEQFF
TRBV10-2	TRBJ2-3	many	14	NA	TGCGCCAGCAGTGAGTCTCGGCTAGCGAATACGCAGTATTTT	CASSESRLANTQYF
TRBV6-1	TRBJ2-7	NA	17	TRBD2	TGTGCCAGCAGTCGTACCCTAGCGGGAGCGATCTCCTACGAGCAGTACTTC	CASSRTLAGAISYEQYF
TRBV6-2/TRBV6-3	TRBJ2-1	NA	11	NA	TGTGCCAGCAGTCCCTGGGGTGAGCAGTTCTTC	CASSPWGEQFF
TRBV4-1	TRBJ1-5	few	13	NA	TGCGCCAGCAGCCTGGAAGAGAAGCAGCCCCAGCATTTT	CASSLEEKQPQHF
TRBV15	TRBJ1-3	many	16	NA	TGTGCCACCAGCAGAGAGGGGGACAACTCTGGAAACACCATATATTTT	CATSREGDNSGNTIYF
TRBV9	TRBJ2-1	many	15	NA	TGTGCCAGCAGCGTAGGCCTCAGCTCCTACAATGAGCAGTTCTTC	CASSVGLSSYNEQFF
TRBV19	TRBJ2-1	few	13	NA	TGTGCCAGCGAGAGCCGGGACGTGAGTGAGCAGTTCTTC	CASESRDVSEQFF
TRBV15	TRBJ2-5	NA	16	NA	TGTGCCACCAGCACTTTGCAACCGGGACCCCAAGAGACCCAGTACTTC	CATSTLQPGPQETQYF
TRBV3-1	TRBJ2-5	many	15	TRBD1	TGTGCCAGCAGCCCAGGGACAGGGCTGGTGGAGACCCAGTACTTC	CASSPGTGLVETQYF
TRBV11-2	TRBJ2-3	many	18	NA	TGTGCCAGCAGCCTTCGTCTTTTAGATGGGGGGATCACAGATACGCAGTATTTT	CASSLRLLDGGITDTQYF
TRBV6-5	TRBJ1-5	many	14	NA	TGTGCCAGCAGTTCGCCGGGACCCTCTCAGCCCCAGCATTTT	CASSSPGPSQPQHF
TRBV19	TRBJ2-7	few	16	NA	TGTGCCAGTAGTATGGGGGACTTCCTCAGGGGAAACGAGCAGTACTTC	CASSMGDFLRGNEQYF
TRBV15	TRBJ1-2	many	14	TRBD1	TGTGCCACCAGGGACAGGCTCCAACTCGGTGGCTACACCTTC	CATRDRLQLGGYTF
TRBV7-9	TRBJ2-5	NA	11	NA	TGTGCCAGTCAGCTCCAAGAGACCCAGTACTTC	CASQLQETQYF
TRBV6-9	TRBJ1-1	NA	14	NA	TGTGCCAGCAGTTCACTGGGGGGGCGGTCCGAAGCTTTCTTT	CASSSLGGRSEAFF
TRBV15	TRBJ2-1	many	11	NA	TGTGCCACCAGCATGGGAGGAGAGCAGTTCTTC	CATSMGGEQFF
TRBV4-1	TRBJ1-5	few	18	TRBD1	TGCGCCAGCAGCCAAGGGGGGGGACAGGGAAAAGGCAATCAGCCCCAGCATTTT	CASSQGGGQGKGNQPQHF
TRBV6-5	TRBJ1-2	many	15	NA	TGTGCCAGCAGTTACTCGGAGGACACAGGCTCTGGCTACACCTTC	CASSYSEDTGSGYTF
TRBV29-1	TRBJ2-7	many	14	NA	TGCAGCGTTGGGGCGGGGACAGAAACCTACGAGCAGTACTTC	CSVGAGTETYEQYF
TRBV14	TRBJ2-3	few	16	TRBD2	TGTGCCAGCAGCCAGACTAGCGGGAGGTATTCAGATACGCAGTATTTT	CASSQTSGRYSDTQYF
TRBV7-2	TRBJ2-1	NA	17	TRBD2	TGTGCCAGCAGCCGTACTAGCGGGATGGCCTCCTACAATGAGCAGTTCTTC	CASSRTSGMASYNEQFF
TRBV9	TRBJ1-1	many	13	NA	TGTGCCAGCAGCGTAGCTATGACAGGAGAGGCTTTCTTT	CASSVAMTGEAFF
TRBV13	TRBJ1-5	many	13	NA	TGTGCCAGCAGCGTTAACAGGGATCAGCCCCAGCATTTT	CASSVNRDQPQHF
TRBV20-1	TRBJ2-2	many	14	NA	TGCAGTGCTAGAGATCCCGGGCGGACCGGGGAGCTGTTTTTT	CSARDPGRTGELFF
TRBV9	TRBJ1-5	few	14	NA	TGTGCCAGCAGCGTAGAAACTGGCAAAGGACCCCAGCATTTT	CASSVETGKGPQHF
TRBV18	TRBJ2-2	NA	16	TRBD1	TGTGCCAGCTCACCACGCGGGACAGGGTACACCGGGGAGCTGTTTTTT	CASSPRGTGYTGELFF
TRBV7-3	TRBJ2-3	many	13	NA	TGTGCCAGCAGCACCTCGAGCACAGATACGCAGTATTTT	CASSTSSTDTQYF
TRBV7-2	TRBJ2-1	many	18	NA	TGTGCCAGCACCAAAGGAGGAGCGGGTGGGTCGTCCTACAATGAGCAGTTCTTC	CASTKGGAGGSSYNEQFF
TRBV5-1	TRBJ2-5	many	15	NA	TGCGCCAGCAGCTTGGCCATGAGCGTCCAAGAGACCCAGTACTTC	CASSLAMSVQETQYF
TRBV29-1	TRBJ2-7	few	11	NA	TGCAGCGTTGATCAGGGGTACGAGCAGTACTTC	CSVDQGYEQYF
TRBV18	TRBJ1-2	many	13	NA	TGTGCCAGCTCACGATCGACAAGCTATGGCTACACCTTC	CASSRSTSYGYTF
TRBV30	TRBJ1-1	NA	14	TRBD1	TGTGCCTGGAGTATAACCGACAGGGACAGTGAAGCTTTCTTT	CAWSITDRDSEAFF
TRBV6-1	TRBJ2-7	few	15	TRBD1	TGTGCCAGCAGGGCGAGACAGGGGATAGCCTACGAGCAGTACTTC	CASRARQGIAYEQYF
TRBV11-2	TRBJ2-7	NA	14	NA	TGTGCCAGCAGCCAAGTGGTGTTTTCCTACGAGCAGTACTTC	CASSQVVFSYEQYF
TRBV12-3/TRBV12-4	TRBJ1-1	many	11	NA	TGTGCCAGCACCTCCTTCGCTGAAGCTTTCTTT	CASTSFAEAFF
TRBV5-1	TRBJ2-2	many	13	NA	TGCGCCAGCAGCTCCGATAACACCGGGGAGCTGTTTTTT	CASSSDNTGELFF
TRBV7-2	TRBJ2-7	many	12	NA	TGTGCCAGCAGCTCGGACCACGCCGAGCAGTACTTC	CASSSDHAEQYF
TRBV9	TRBJ2-2	many	18	NA	TGTGCCAGCAGCGTGTTGGGGAGCGGCCTCGCGAACACCGGGGAGCTGTTTTTT	CASSVLGSGLANTGELFF
TRBV3-1	TRBJ1-4	few	16	NA	TGTGCCAGCAGCCAAGATAGAATTGCAACTAATGAAAAACTGTTTTTT	CASSQDRIATNEKLFF
TRBV6-5	TRBJ1-2	many	13	NA	TGTGCCAGCAGTTACGGGGGTGATGGTGGCTACACCTTC	CASSYGGDGGYTF
TRBV14	TRBJ2-7	many	14	TRBD2	TGTGCCAGCAGCCATAGCGGGAGCAACTACGAGCAGTACTTC	CASSHSGSNYEQYF
TRBV12-3/TRBV12-4	TRBJ2-3	many	16	TRBD1	TGTGCCAGCAGACCCCGGGACAGGGGGAGTGCAGATACGCAGTATTTT	CASRPRDRGSADTQYF
TRBV10-3	TRBJ2-5	NA	13	NA	TGTGCCAGCCCCCCGGAGGGTCTCCTCTCTAGGTACTTC	CASPPEGLLSRYF
TRBV10-3	TRBJ2-1	many	15	TRBD1	TGTGCCATCAGTGACCCCGGACAGGGGTCGAATGAGCAGTTCTTC	CAISDPGQGSNEQFF
TRBV5-8	TRBJ1-6	many	14	NA	TGTGCCAGCAGGGGGGGACCCCATAATTCACCCCTCCACTTT	CASRGGPHNSPLHF
TRBV4-1	TRBJ2-7	few	15	TRBD1	TGCGCCAGCAGCCAGAGCCGGGACAGGGCCTACGAGCAGTACTTC	CASSQSRDRAYEQYF
TRBV12-3/TRBV12-4	TRBJ2-1	many	15	NA	TGTGCCAGCATAGAAACCTGGGGGTCCTACAATGAGCAGTTCTTC	CASIETWGSYNEQFF
TRBV6-2/TRBV6-3	TRBJ1-2	many	17	NA	TGTGCCAGCAGTACTCGACTCGGGTCTCCGATCGTGGATGGCTACACCTTC	CASSTRLGSPIVDGYTF
TRBV6-1	TRBJ2-7	many	12	NA	TGTGCCAGCAGGGACAGAGTTTACGAGCAGTACTTC	CASRDRVYEQYF
TRBV5-1	TRBJ2-7	few	16	NA	TGCGCCAGCAGCTTGGCTCCTATGACAGCAAACTACGAGCAGTACTTC	CASSLAPMTANYEQYF
TRBV24-1	TRBJ2-5	few	16	TRBD1	TGTGCCACCAGTGATTCGGGACAGGGAGGGCCGAAGACCCAGTACTTC	CATSDSGQGGPKTQYF